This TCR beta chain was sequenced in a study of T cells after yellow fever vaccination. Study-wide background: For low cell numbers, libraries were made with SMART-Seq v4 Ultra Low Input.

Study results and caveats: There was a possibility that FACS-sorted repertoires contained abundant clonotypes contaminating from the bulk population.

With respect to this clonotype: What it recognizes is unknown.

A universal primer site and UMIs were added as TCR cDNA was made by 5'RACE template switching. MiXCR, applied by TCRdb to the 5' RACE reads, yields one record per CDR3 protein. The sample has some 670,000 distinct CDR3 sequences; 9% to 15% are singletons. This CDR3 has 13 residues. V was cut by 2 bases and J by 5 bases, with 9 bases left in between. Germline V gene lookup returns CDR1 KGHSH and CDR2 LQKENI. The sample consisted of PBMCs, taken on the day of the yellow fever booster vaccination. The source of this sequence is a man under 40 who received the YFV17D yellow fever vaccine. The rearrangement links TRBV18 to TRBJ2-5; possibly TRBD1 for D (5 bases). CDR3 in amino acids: CASSPGRDETQYF. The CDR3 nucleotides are TGTGCCAGCTCACCAGGCAGGGATGAGACCCAGTACTTC.